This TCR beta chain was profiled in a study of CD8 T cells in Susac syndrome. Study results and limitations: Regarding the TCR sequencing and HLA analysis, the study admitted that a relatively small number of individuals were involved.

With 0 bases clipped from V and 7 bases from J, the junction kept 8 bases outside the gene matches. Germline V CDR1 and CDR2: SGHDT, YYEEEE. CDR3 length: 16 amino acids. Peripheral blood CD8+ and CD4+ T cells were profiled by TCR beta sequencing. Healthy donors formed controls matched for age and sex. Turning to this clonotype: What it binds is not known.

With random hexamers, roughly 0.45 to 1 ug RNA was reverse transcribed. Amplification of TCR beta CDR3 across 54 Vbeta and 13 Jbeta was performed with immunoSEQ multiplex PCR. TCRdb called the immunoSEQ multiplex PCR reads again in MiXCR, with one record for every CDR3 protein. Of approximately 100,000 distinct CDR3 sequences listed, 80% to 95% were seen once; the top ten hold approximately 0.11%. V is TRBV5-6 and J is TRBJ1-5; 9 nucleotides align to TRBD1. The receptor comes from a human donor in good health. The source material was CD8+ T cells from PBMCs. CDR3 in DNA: TGTGCCAGCAGCTTGGGGGGAGCGGGACAGGGCCAGCCCCAGCATTTT. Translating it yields CASSLGGAGQGQPQHF. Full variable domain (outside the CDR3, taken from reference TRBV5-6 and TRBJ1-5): DAGVTQSPTHLIKTRGQQVTLRCSPKSGHDTVSWYQQALGQGPQFIFQYYEEEERQRGNFPDRFSGHQFPNYSSELNVNALLLGDSALYLCASSLGGAGQGQPQHFGDGTRLSIL.